These T cell receptor beta chains were read from a single sample in a study of blood T cell repertoires in COVID-19. Clones were read by immunoSEQ multiplex PCR, and TCRdb kept only the in-frame ones, dropping some. The sample shows about 120,000 clones, about four fifths of them seen only once. Sequencing was carried out using peripheral blood. Source of these receptors: a man younger than 40 with COVID-19, enrolled during active disease. Both conserved end residues are part of each CDR3. Fields, in order: V gene, J gene, D gene, clone size, CDR3 DNA, CDR3 protein. The D gene is left open where the match is weak. Part of the rows lack a size; the others show once, few, many or a class for expanded clones.

TRBV2	TRBJ2-3	-	-	TGTGCCAGCAGCCGACCGATCCCAGGGGATACGCAGTATTTT	CASSRPIPGDTQYF
TRBV5-1	TRBJ2-7	-	-	TGCGCCAGCAGATTTGATAATCCGAGTTACCACGAGCAGTACTTC	CASRFDNPSYHEQYF
TRBV9	TRBJ1-3	-	-	TGTGCCAGCAGCGTAGATCCCGCTGGAAACACCATATATTTT	CASSVDPAGNTIYF
TRBV2	TRBJ2-1	TRBD2	few	TGTGCCAGCAGTGGGACTAGCGGAGGGCAGTTCTTC	CASSGTSGGQFF
TRBV27	TRBJ2-7	-	-	TGTGCCAGCAGTTACGGGATCTCCTACGAGCAGTACTTC	CASSYGISYEQYF
TRBV7-9	TRBJ2-2	-	-	TGTGCCAGCAGTCCTGGTGTGGGTCGGAGCACCGGGGAGCTGTTTTTT	CASSPGVGRSTGELFF
TRBV4-1	TRBJ2-3	TRBD2	-	TGCGCCAGCAGCCATTCCCAAGCGGGAGGCGTCACAGATACGCAGTATTTT	CASSHSQAGGVTDTQYF
TRBV27	TRBJ1-1	-	-	TGTGCCAGCAGTTCCGCGATGCGGGGGAACACTGAAGCTTTCTTT	CASSSAMRGNTEAFF
TRBV6-5	TRBJ1-1	-	-	TGTGCCAGCAGTTACTCTAAGGGACTCGGGGACACTGAAGCTTTCTTT	CASSYSKGLGDTEAFF
TRBV7-9	TRBJ2-7	TRBD2	-	TGTGCCAGCAGCTTCCCAAGAGAAGGACTAGTTTACGAGCAGTACTTC	CASSFPREGLVYEQYF
TRBV12-3/TRBV12-4	TRBJ2-7	-	-	TGTGCCAGCAGTTTCGGACTTAACGAGCAGTACTTC	CASSFGLNEQYF
TRBV19	TRBJ2-7	TRBD2	-	TGTGCCAGTAGTATCGGAGCGGGAGGGCTCTACGAGCAGTACTTC	CASSIGAGGLYEQYF